The sequence of this T cell receptor (beta chain) was determined in a study of blood T cell repertoires in COVID-19. Study information: Acute and convalescent COVID-19 samples came from the United States, Italy and Spain.

The CDR3 contains 13 residues. The germline V gene encodes CDR1 LNHDA and CDR2 SQIVND (reference sequence). The V end was cut by 3 bases, the J end by 4 bases, with 8 bases between. This table comes from immunoSEQ multiplex PCR, and its TCRdb copy is limited to in-frame clones, with some not included. The sample consists of roughly 200,000 clones, 85% to 90% of them appearing once. The gene calls are TRBV19 and TRBJ2-3, with D perhaps TRBD1 (5 bases). Material: PBMCs or T cells enriched from blood (not recorded which). The source is a woman between 40 and 55 years old in a cohort exposed to, infected with or recovered from COVID-19 (not recorded which). As DNA, the CDR3 is TGTGCCAGTAGTATCATAGGGGCAGATACGCAGTATTTT. Residues: CASSIIGADTQYF. Using reference TRBV19 and TRBJ2-3 for the parts outside the CDR3, the full variable domain is DGGITQSPKYLFRKEGQNVTLSCEQNLNHDAMYWYRQDPGQGLRLIYYSQIVNDFQKGDIAEGYSVSREKKESFPLTVTSAQKNPTAFYLCASSIIGADTQYFGPGTRLTVL.